This T cell receptor beta chain was sequenced in a study of identical twins. Trimming removed 1 base at V and 2 bases at J, with 7 bases between. This CDR3 region has 14 residues. The germline V gene has CDR1 SGHVS and CDR2 FQNEAQ. Template switching added a universal primer site; cDNA carried unique molecular identifiers. A single record per CDR3 protein comes from TCRdb applying MiXCR to the 5' RACE reads. The data contain some 300,000 distinct CDR3 sequences, about 12% of them singletons. These records were also assigned to another study, of yellow fever vaccine responses in identical twins.

This rearrangement joins TRBV7-8 to TRBJ2-3, with D maybe TRBD2 (5 bases). This TCR derives from a young woman in good health. The specimen sequenced was CD8+ T cells sorted from blood. For the CDR3, the DNA is TGTGCCAGCAGCTTAGGACTAATCACAGATACGCAGTATTTT. Its protein product is CASSLGLITDTQYF.